This TCR beta chain was identified in a study of T cell changes during pregnancy in multiple sclerosis. The assay was immunoSEQ multiplex PCR, and TCRdb's table has in-frame clones only and misses some. The data show fewer than 55,000 clones, 80% to 95% seen once. The ends lost 1 base at V and 3 bases at J; junction bases unmatched: 8. Germline V gene sequence: CDR1 MNHNS, CDR2 SASEGT. This CDR3 is 16 amino acids long. This chain links TRBV6-1 with TRBJ1-1; TRBD1 aligns across 7 bases. This TCR was recovered from a female donor with multiple sclerosis, enrolled in a pregnancy study. This sample comprised CD4+ T cells from peripheral blood mononuclear cells, obtained in the third trimester of pregnancy. The CDR3 is CASSEVGGRVDTEAFF. CDR3 DNA: TGTGCCAGCAGTGAAGTAGGGGGCAGGGTTGACACTGAAGCTTTCTTT.